A single sample is the source of the 16 T cell receptor beta chains below, sequenced in a study of blood T cells in healthy people across ages. Primers used in a second PCR of roughly 6 to 12 cycles were a sample-barcoded 5' primer and a J-beta primer mix. Each CDR3 protein gets one entry after TCRdb re-called the 5' RACE reads with MiXCR. In the table there are 1,800,000 or so distinct CDR3 sequences, 30% to 40% of which are singletons. Sequenced input: blood. Receptor source: a human donor in good health.

CDR3 nucleotides: TGTGCCAGCAGGGCGATGGGAAACACTGAAGCTTTCTTT. This gives the protein CASRAMGNTEAFF. The rearrangement links TRBV12-3 or TRBV12-4 to TRBJ1-1; D is uncertain. The CDR3 is 13 amino acids. Trimming removed 6 bases from V and 2 bases from J, with 10 bases in between.

The chain is built from TRBV7-2 and TRBJ2-7, with TRBD1 matching over 7 bases. The J call may not be correct, given that the DNA end is closer to TRBJ2-1. CDR1 is SGHTA and CDR2 is FQGNSA in the germline V gene. This CDR3 contains 14 residues. The CDR3 reads CASSSRTGSYEQFF. The CDR3 region has the DNA TGTGCCAGCAGCAGTCGGACAGGTTCCTACGAGCAGTTCTTC.

J is TRBJ2-1 and V is TRBV20-1; 8 bases map to TRBD2. There are 15 residues in the CDR3. The V gene end was trimmed by 0 bases and the J gene end by 8 bases; junction bases not matched to a gene: 9. Germline-derived CDR1 and CDR2 are DFQATT and SNEGSKA (reference sequence). CDR3: CSARDLRGGTYEQFF. The CDR3 nucleotides are TGCAGTGCTAGAGATCTCCGGGGGGGCACATATGAGCAGTTCTTC.

This clonotype turned up a few times. The V and J genes are TRBV25-1 and TRBJ1-2; possibly TRBD1 for D (5 bases). The CDR3 has 14 residues. Germline V lookup: CDR1 MGHDK, CDR2 SYGVNS. The germline V and J ends were trimmed by 7 bases and 1 base, with 13 bases remaining between them. The CDR3 DNA is TGTGCCAGCATGGGGGGGACTCATAACTATGGCTACACCTTC. Protein: CASMGGTHNYGYTF.

V is TRBV20-1 and J is TRBJ2-7; 7 bases are a match to TRBD1. V shed 5 bases and J 6 bases; nucleotides not matched to a gene: 16. The CDR3 sequence is 15 residues long. Germline CDR1 and CDR2: DFQATT and SNEGSKA (reference sequence). The CDR3 sequence is CSASPLGDSRSEQYF. In DNA form, the CDR3 reads TGCAGTGCTTCCCCGCTCGGGGACAGCCGTAGCGAGCAGTACTTC.

The V gene is TRBV12-3 or TRBV12-4, the J gene TRBJ2-1, with a possible D match to TRBD2 (5 bases). V gave up 7 bases and J gave up 8 bases, with 15 bases separating them. The CDR3 is 13 residues long. The CDR3 bases are TGTGCCAGCACCGCCCTCGGAGGCGATGAGCAGTTCTTC. Protein product: CASTALGGDEQFF.

The V and J genes are TRBV4-3 and TRBJ1-6, with D unresolved. Germline V gene sequence: CDR1 LGHNA, CDR2 YSLEER. CDR3 length equals 12 residues. V lost 8 bases and J 10 bases, leaving 12 bases between the germline ends. The CDR3 here is CASATGTSPLHF. The CDR3 DNA reads as TGCGCCAGCGCTACTGGAACATCACCCCTCCACTTT.

This chain links TRBV28 with TRBJ1-1; no clear D. V was clipped by 4 bases and J by 6 bases, with 21 bases between them. CDR3 length: 16 residues. CDR1 and CDR2 from the germline V gene are MDHEN and SYDVKM. CDR3 sequence: CASSSARVIGDSEAFF. The CDR3 DNA is TGTGCCAGCAGTTCCGCTAGGGTTATTGGCGATTCTGAAGCTTTCTTT.

This clonotype occurred a few times. The V call is TRBV5-5, the J call TRBJ2-3; D remains ambiguous. V gave up 5 bases and J gave up 1 base, with 14 bases separating them. This CDR3 has 15 residues. Germline V gene data show CDR1 as SGHKS and CDR2 as YYEKEE (reference sequence). Written as DNA, the CDR3 is TGTGCCAGCAGGGTCGAACATGGTCGCACAGATACGCAGTATTTT. Translation: CASRVEHGRTDTQYF.

This clonotype has a handful of counts. The rearrangement links TRBV29-1 to TRBJ2-7, with D tentatively TRBD1 (6 bases). From germline, CDR1 is SQVTM and CDR2 ANQGSEA. The CDR3 has 13 amino acids. The V end was cut by 4 bases, the J end by 0 bases, with 10 bases between. CDR3 sequence: CSVARGPSYEQYF. The CDR3 DNA reads TGCAGCGTTGCCAGGGGTCCCTCCTACGAGCAGTACTTC.

The chain is built from TRBV5-5 and TRBJ2-3; D not certain. Trimming cost V 3 bases and J 6 bases, with 8 bases left between them. The length of the CDR3 is 12 residues. Germline lookup yields CDR1 SGHKS and CDR2 YYEKEE (reference sequence). The CDR3 coding sequence is TGTGCCAGCAGCTGGCCTCGGGATACGCAGTATTTT. It specifies CASSWPRDTQYF. The full variable domain, rest sourced from reference TRBV5-5 and TRBJ2-3, is DAGVTQSPTHLIKTRGQQVTLRCSPISGHKSVSWYQQVLGQGPQFIFQYYEKEERGRGNFPDRFSARQFPNYSSELNVNALLLGDSALYLCASSWPRDTQYFGPGTRLTVL.

V and J are TRBV4-1 and TRBJ2-3, with no clear D. CDR3 length: 16 residues. Trimming shortened V by 7 bases and J by 0 bases, and 17 bases separated the two germline ends. Germline V CDR1 and CDR2: MGHRA, YSYEKL. The CDR3 DNA reads as TGCGCCAGCAAATCCTCGAAGGGTTTGAGCACAGATACGCAGTATTTT. Protein: CASKSSKGLSTDTQYF.

This rearrangement joins TRBV20-1 to TRBJ2-5, with TRBD2 identical over 10 bases. This CDR3 region has 14 residues. Per the germline V gene, CDR1 is DFQATT and CDR2 is SNEGSKA (reference sequence). With 6 bases clipped from V and 2 bases from J, the junction kept 6 bases outside the gene matches. CDR3 loop: CSANSGGLQETQYF. The DNA for the CDR3 is TGCAGTGCAAATAGCGGGGGGCTGCAAGAGACCCAGTACTTC.

V is TRBV20-1 and J is TRBJ1-5, with 7 bases that match TRBD1. The CDR3 is made up of 16 amino acids. The V and J ends lost 6 bases and 0 bases, in that order; junction bases with no gene match: 11. CDR1 is DFQATT, CDR2 SNEGSKA, per germline (reference sequence). The CDR3 loop is CSALDPGQNSNQPQHF. The CDR3 DNA is TGCAGTGCCTTAGATCCGGGACAGAATAGCAATCAGCCCCAGCATTTT.

This chain connects TRBV6-5 to TRBJ2-5; D call uncertain. This CDR3 comprises 14 residues. V gave up 6 bases and J gave up 1 base, with 12 bases separating them. Germline CDR1 is MNHEY and CDR2 is SVGAGI. CDR3 nucleotides: TGTGCCAGCAGATACACGAGAGCCCAAGAGACCCAGTACTTC. Residues: CASRYTRAQETQYF.

The gene calls are TRBV3-1 and TRBJ1-6; 7 bases agree with TRBD1. The CDR3 runs to 15 residues. The V segment lost 3 bases and the J segment 6 bases; nucleotides outside the gene matches: 5. In germline, CDR1 is LGHDT, CDR2 YNNKEL (reference sequence). The CDR3 is CASSQPTGFNSPLHF. Here the CDR3 DNA reads TGTGCCAGCAGCCAGCCGACAGGGTTTAATTCACCCCTCCACTTT.